A selection of T cell receptor beta chains follows, all from one sample in a study of CD8+ T cells in alopecia areata. TCRdb's copy holds only in-frame clones and misses some; the assay was immunoSEQ multiplex PCR. Of about 210,000 clones detected, around 57% appear once; the ten largest clones hold 1.6%. Sequencing used CD4+ T cells sorted from blood, obtained at week 4, from a patient treated with tofacitinib. These receptors all come from a human donor with alopecia areata. CDR3s include the opening cysteine and the closing phenylalanine or tryptophan. A D gene is named only where the DNA matches it firmly. Size tells how often a clone was seen (once, few, many) or the class of an expanded clone, and some rows leave it out.

clone_size	d_call	v_call	j_call	cdr3_nt	cdr3_aa
.	.	TRBV29-1	TRBJ1-2	TGCAGCGTTGAAGAGCGGGGATTAGTTGGCTACACCTTC	CSVEERGLVGYTF
.	TRBD2	TRBV15	TRBJ2-3	TGTGCCACCAGCAGAGATTTAGCGGGGGGTACAGATACGCAGTATTTT	CATSRDLAGGTDTQYF
.	.	TRBV27	TRBJ1-1	TGTGCCAGCAGTGGGCGATACGCCGACACTGAAGCTTTCTTT	CASSGRYADTEAFF
few	.	TRBV29-1	TRBJ1-5	TGCAGCGCAAGTCAGGGTAAAGGTCAGCCCCAGCATTTT	CSASQGKGQPQHF
.	TRBD2	TRBV6-5	TRBJ2-5	TGTGCCAGCAGTTACGGGACTAGCGGGGGTCGTATGACCCAGTACTTC	CASSYGTSGGRMTQYF
many	.	TRBV27	TRBJ1-1	TGTGCCAGCAGTCCAGGAAGCCTGGTTAGGACTGAAGCTTTCTTT	CASSPGSLVRTEAFF
few	.	TRBV5-4	TRBJ2-4	TGTGCCAGCAGCTCGCGCAACCTACCGGTAAACATTCAGTACTTC	CASSSRNLPVNIQYF
.	TRBD1	TRBV7-2	TRBJ1-2	TGTGCCAGCAGCCGACAGACAGGGGATGGCTACACCTTC	CASSRQTGDGYTF
few	.	TRBV18	TRBJ1-2	TGTGCCAGCTCCCGACAGGAGTCTAACTATGGCTACACCTTC	CASSRQESNYGYTF
few	.	TRBV6-4	TRBJ2-2	TGTGCCAGCAGTTACAGGGACACCGGGGAGCTGTTTTTT	CASSYRDTGELFF
few	.	TRBV25-1	TRBJ1-6	TGTGCCAGCAGTGAATGGAATTCACCCCTCCACTTT	CASSEWNSPLHF
.	.	TRBV30	TRBJ1-4	TGTGCCTGGAGTGGTGACTTACTAGGTGAAAAACTGTTTTTT	CAWSGDLLGEKLFF
.	.	TRBV29-1	TRBJ1-1	TGCAGCGTTGCAGGACAGCCGAACACTGAAGCTTTCTTT	CSVAGQPNTEAFF
.	.	TRBV29-1	TRBJ2-3	TGCAGCGTTGTGCAGGGAGATACGCAGTATTTT	CSVVQGDTQYF
few	.	TRBV19	TRBJ2-7	TGTGCCAGTAGTACTCAGGGAGCCGAGCAGTACTTC	CASSTQGAEQYF
.	.	TRBV30	TRBJ2-6	TGTGCCTGGCGGGCGGCCGGGACAACTGGGGCCAACGTCCTGACTTTC	CAWRAAGTTGANVLTF
.	.	TRBV5-1	TRBJ1-2	TGCGCCAGCAGCTTGGAGGATTATGGCTACACCTTC	CASSLEDYGYTF
few	.	TRBV5-8	TRBJ2-7	TGTGCCAGCAGCTTACCGGGACTGGGTCAGCGGGAGCAGTACTTC	CASSLPGLGQREQYF
few	.	TRBV29-1	TRBJ2-6	TGCAGCGTTGAGGTTGGCGCTGGGGCCAACGTCCTGACTTTC	CSVEVGAGANVLTF
few	.	TRBV10-3	TRBJ1-1	TGTGCCATCAGGGGGATAATACAGAGTAATGAAGCTTTCTTT	CAIRGIIQSNEAFF
.	TRBD2	TRBV29-1	TRBJ2-3	TGCAGCGCTGGGGAGGGCGGGAGAGATACGCAGTATTTT	CSAGEGGRDTQYF
once	TRBD1	TRBV29-1	TRBJ1-1	TGCAGCGTCGACGGGACAGGGATTGGGGGCACTGAAGCTTTCTTT	CSVDGTGIGGTEAFF
.	TRBD1	TRBV5-1	TRBJ2-1	TGCGCCAGCAGCTTGGGGGACAGGGGTTCTAATGAGCAGTTCTTC	CASSLGDRGSNEQFF
.	.	TRBV30	TRBJ1-1	TGTGCCTGGAGTGTTCAAGCCTCGGCTTTCTTT	CAWSVQASAFF
few	TRBD2	TRBV7-2	TRBJ2-1	TGTGCCAGCAGGTACACTAGCGGGGGAAACAATGAGCAGTTCTTC	CASRYTSGGNNEQFF
.	TRBD2	TRBV19	TRBJ2-3	TGTGCCAGTAGAAGCGGGGGCACAGATACGCAGTATTTT	CASRSGGTDTQYF
.	TRBD1	TRBV7-2	TRBJ1-4	TGTGCCAGCAGCTTCGACAGGGGGCGGGATGAAAAACTGTTTTTT	CASSFDRGRDEKLFF
.	.	TRBV4-3	TRBJ1-6	TGCGCCAGCAGCCAAGATCGAGGGGTCTTTCCCCTCCACTTT	CASSQDRGVFPLHF
many	TRBD1	TRBV11-2	TRBJ2-7	TGTGCCAGCAGCTTAGGCATACAGGGGTACGAGCAGTACTTC	CASSLGIQGYEQYF
.	.	TRBV7-2	TRBJ2-7	TGTGCCAGCAGCCCAGGGATCTCCTACGAGCAGTACTTC	CASSPGISYEQYF
.	.	TRBV6-5	TRBJ2-5	TGTGCCAGCAGTCCGGGACTGAGAGAGGGGACCCAGTACTTC	CASSPGLREGTQYF
.	.	TRBV29-1	TRBJ1-5	TGCAGCGTTGCCGGCAGCCCTAATCAGCCCCAGCATTTT	CSVAGSPNQPQHF
.	TRBD1	TRBV29-1	TRBJ1-1	TGCAGCGTCCTGGGACAGACGAACACTGAAGCTTTCTTT	CSVLGQTNTEAFF
.	TRBD2	TRBV9	TRBJ2-7	TGTGCCAGCAGCGTTAGCTTTCTAGCGGGGGCCTACGAGCAGTACTTC	CASSVSFLAGAYEQYF
.	.	TRBV30	TRBJ1-1	TGTGCCTGGAGTGTACGGGGGGGTTTGGCAAACTTGGAAGCTTTCTTT	CAWSVRGGLANLEAFF
.	.	TRBV30	TRBJ1-4	TGTGCCTGGAGTCGGGATGCTAGTGAAAAACTGTTTTTT	CAWSRDASEKLFF
.	.	TRBV11-3	TRBJ2-1	TGTGCCAGCAGCTGGGGACTGCAAGTAAGCTCCTACAATGAGCAGTTCTTC	CASSWGLQVSSYNEQFF
.	.	TRBV9	TRBJ1-6	TGTGCCAGCAGCGTCAGGGCTGAGAGCGGTTCACCCCTCCACTTT	CASSVRAESGSPLHF
.	.	TRBV4-3	TRBJ2-2	TGCGCCAGCAGCCAAGAGGTGCGGGGAGCAAACACCGGGGAGCTGTTTTTT	CASSQEVRGANTGELFF
.	TRBD2	TRBV9	TRBJ2-3	TGTGCCAGCAGCCCAAGATCTAGCGGGGGGAACGCAGATACGCAGTATTTT	CASSPRSSGGNADTQYF
.	.	TRBV4-3	TRBJ2-5	TGCGCCAGCAGCCAAGATGCGGCTACCTCTTCGGAGACCCAGTACTTC	CASSQDAATSSETQYF
.	.	TRBV30	TRBJ1-2	TGTGCCTGGAGTACAGGACAGCTCTATGGCTACACCTTC	CAWSTGQLYGYTF
few	.	TRBV29-1	TRBJ2-3	TGCAGCGCCCTCCGTGGGGGTGGGGTGGGAGATACGCAGTATTTT	CSALRGGGVGDTQYF
.	TRBD1	TRBV5-1	TRBJ1-2	TGCGCCAGCAGCCCCTCTGCGCGTCAGGGGGCCGGAGGCTACACCTTC	CASSPSARQGAGGYTF
few	.	TRBV6-5	TRBJ2-1	TGTGCCAGCAGTTACTCCGGGCGGGGGCTGTACAATGAGCAGTTCTTC	CASSYSGRGLYNEQFF
few	.	TRBV29-1	TRBJ1-2	TGCAGCGTTGAGATAGTATTGGGCTACACCTTC	CSVEIVLGYTF
.	TRBD1	TRBV15	TRBJ1-1	TGTGCCACCAGCCCTAAGACAGGGCGAATTATGAACACTGAAGCTTTCTTT	CATSPKTGRIMNTEAFF
once	.	TRBV4-1	TRBJ1-2	TGCGCCAGCAGCCAACCAACAGGAGTAGGCTACACCTTC	CASSQPTGVGYTF
few	TRBD2	TRBV7-8	TRBJ2-5	TGTGCCAGCAGCTTCGGACTAGTCTTAGAGACCCAGTACTTC	CASSFGLVLETQYF
.	.	TRBV5-6	TRBJ2-4	TGTGCCAGCACTGAACCGGCCTTTCAGTACTTC	CASTEPAFQYF
.	.	TRBV29-1	TRBJ2-2	TGCAGCGTTGGCCCCGGACATACAAACACCGGGGAGCTGTTTTTT	CSVGPGHTNTGELFF
.	.	TRBV2	TRBJ2-3	TGTGCCAGCAGATTAACAGGGATAGATACGCAGTATTTT	CASRLTGIDTQYF
.	.	TRBV30	TRBJ1-2	TGTGCCTGGAGTCAGGGGATCTATGGCTACACCTTC	CAWSQGIYGYTF
few	.	TRBV10-2	TRBJ1-1	TGCGCCAGCAGTGAGGGAGCGAACACTGAAGCTTTCTTT	CASSEGANTEAFF
.	TRBD1	TRBV29-1	TRBJ2-7	TGCAGCGGACGGACAGGGACCTACGAGCAGTACTTC	CSGRTGTYEQYF
.	.	TRBV7-2	TRBJ2-7	TGTGCCAGCAGCTTAACAGCCTCCTACGAGCAGTACTTC	CASSLTASYEQYF
.	.	TRBV20-1	TRBJ1-2	TGCAGTGCTACTCAGGGCGGGGGCTACACCTTC	CSATQGGGYTF